This note documents a single TCR beta chain sequence. The antigen is not known. Under the ViraFEST assay, PBMC were stimulated with viral peptide pools so that antigen-specific CD4+ T cells expanded. Sequencing was performed afterwards. Following 10 days of culture, CD4+ T cells were isolated. BNT162b2 vaccine or mRNA-1273 vaccine was given to participants in two doses. Sequencing was performed with immunoSEQ multiplex PCR; in TCRdb, only in-frame clones are kept and a portion is missing. The top ten clones hold more than 1.4% of a sample with some 30,000 clones, roughly 80% of them seen once. Trimming removed 6 bases at V and 4 bases at J, with 17 bases between. Germline assignment: CDR1 SGHTA and CDR2 FQGNSA. The CDR3 consists of 15 residues. This sample stems from a study of vaccination effects on CD4 cells after COVID-19.

The clonotype was recovered from a human donor who received a COVID-19 vaccine. Some clones in this sample may be carry-over from other donors' samples. The genes are TRBV7-2 and TRBJ2-3, with D possibly TRBD2 on 6 matching bases. This sample comprised CD4+ T cells from PBMCs cultured with HCoV-NL63 spike peptides, obtained after COVID-19 vaccination. In DNA, the CDR3 is TGTGCCAGCAGTCTTCTGGGGTCTAGCGCAGATACGCAGTATTTT. This gives the protein CASSLLGSSADTQYF.